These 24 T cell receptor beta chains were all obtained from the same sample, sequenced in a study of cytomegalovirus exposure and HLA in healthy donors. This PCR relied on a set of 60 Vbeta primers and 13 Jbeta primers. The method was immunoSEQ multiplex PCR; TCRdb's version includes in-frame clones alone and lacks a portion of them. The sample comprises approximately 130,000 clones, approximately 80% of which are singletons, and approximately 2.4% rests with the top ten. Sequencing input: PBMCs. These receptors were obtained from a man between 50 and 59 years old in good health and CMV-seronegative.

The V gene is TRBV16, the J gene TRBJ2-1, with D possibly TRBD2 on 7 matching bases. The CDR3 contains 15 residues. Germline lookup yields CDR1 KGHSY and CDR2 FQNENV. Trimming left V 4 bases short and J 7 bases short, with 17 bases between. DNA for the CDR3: TGTGCCAGCAGCCCAGGACTAGTAGGGGGGAATGAGCAGTTCTTC. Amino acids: CASSPGLVGGNEQFF.

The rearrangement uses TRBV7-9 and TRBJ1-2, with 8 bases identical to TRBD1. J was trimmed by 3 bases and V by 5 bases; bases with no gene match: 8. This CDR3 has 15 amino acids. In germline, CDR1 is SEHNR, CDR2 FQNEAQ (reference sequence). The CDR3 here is CASSPVVDRDYGYTF. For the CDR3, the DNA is TGTGCCAGCAGCCCTGTTGTGGACAGGGACTATGGCTACACCTTC.

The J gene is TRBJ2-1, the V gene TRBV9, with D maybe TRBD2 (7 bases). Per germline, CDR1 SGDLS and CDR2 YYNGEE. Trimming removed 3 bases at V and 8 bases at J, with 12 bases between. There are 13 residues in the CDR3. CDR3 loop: CASSDRAGDEQFF. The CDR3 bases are TGTGCCAGCAGCGACAGGGCGGGGGATGAGCAGTTCTTC.

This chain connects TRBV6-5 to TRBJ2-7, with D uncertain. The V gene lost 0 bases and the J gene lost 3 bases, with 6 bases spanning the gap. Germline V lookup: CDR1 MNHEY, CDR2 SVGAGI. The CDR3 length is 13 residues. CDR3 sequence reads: CASSYSPSYEQYF. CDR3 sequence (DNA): TGTGCCAGCAGTTACTCTCCGAGCTACGAGCAGTACTTC.

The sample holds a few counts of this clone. The CDR3 here is CASSWGQGAYEQYF. The CDR3, as DNA: TGCGCCAGCAGCTGGGGACAGGGGGCCTACGAGCAGTACTTC. The chain uses TRBV5-1 and TRBJ2-7; 11 bases fit TRBD1. The CDR3 sequence is 14 residues long. V trimming: 3 bases; J trimming: 2 bases; junction bases outside the gene matches: 1. Looked up from germline, CDR1 is SGHRS and CDR2 is YFSETQ.

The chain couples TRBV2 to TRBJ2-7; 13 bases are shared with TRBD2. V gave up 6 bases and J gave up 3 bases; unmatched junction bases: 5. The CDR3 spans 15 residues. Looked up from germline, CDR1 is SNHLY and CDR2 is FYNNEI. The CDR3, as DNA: TGTGCCAGCAGGGGGACTAGCGGGATTTTCTACGAGCAGTACTTC. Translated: CASRGTSGIFYEQYF. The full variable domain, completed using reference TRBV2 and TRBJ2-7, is EPEVTQTPSHQVTQMGQEVILRCVPISNHLYFYWYRQILGQKVEFLVSFYNNEISEKSEIFDDQFSVERPDGSNFTLKIRSTKLEDSAMYFCASRGTSGIFYEQYFGPGTRLTVT.

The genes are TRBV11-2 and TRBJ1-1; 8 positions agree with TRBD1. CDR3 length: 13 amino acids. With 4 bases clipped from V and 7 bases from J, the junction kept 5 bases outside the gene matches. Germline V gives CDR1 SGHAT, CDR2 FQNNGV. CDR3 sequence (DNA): TGTGCCAGCAGCTCCACCAGGGGGCGTGAAGCTTTCTTT. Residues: CASSSTRGREAFF.

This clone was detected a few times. The CDR3 loop reads CASSNQAYEQYF. CDR3 sequence (DNA): TGTGCCAGCAGTAACCAGGCCTACGAGCAGTACTTC. This rearrangement joins TRBV6-5 to TRBJ2-7, with D unclear. Trimming removed 5 bases at V and 2 bases at J, with 7 bases between. The CDR3 contains 12 residues. Germline loops: CDR1 MNHEY, CDR2 SVGAGI.

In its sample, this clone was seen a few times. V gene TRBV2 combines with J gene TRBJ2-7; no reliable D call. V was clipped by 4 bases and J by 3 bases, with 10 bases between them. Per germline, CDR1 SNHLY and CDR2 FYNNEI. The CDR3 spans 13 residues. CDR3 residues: CASSAQIGYEQYF. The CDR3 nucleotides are TGTGCCAGCAGTGCACAGATTGGCTACGAGCAGTACTTC.

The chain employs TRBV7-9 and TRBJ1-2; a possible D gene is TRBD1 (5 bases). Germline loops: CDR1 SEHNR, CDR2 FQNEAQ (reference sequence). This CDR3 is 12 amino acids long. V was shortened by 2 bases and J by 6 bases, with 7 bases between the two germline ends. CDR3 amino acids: CASSLPGDGYTF. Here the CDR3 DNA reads TGTGCCAGCAGCTTACCGGGGGATGGCTACACCTTC.

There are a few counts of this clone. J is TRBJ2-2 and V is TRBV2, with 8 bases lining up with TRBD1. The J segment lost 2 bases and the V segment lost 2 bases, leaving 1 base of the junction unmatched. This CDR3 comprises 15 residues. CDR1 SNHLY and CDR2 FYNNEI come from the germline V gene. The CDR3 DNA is TGTGCCAGCAGTGAACAGGGGGCTAACACCGGGGAGCTGTTTTTT. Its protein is CASSEQGANTGELFF.

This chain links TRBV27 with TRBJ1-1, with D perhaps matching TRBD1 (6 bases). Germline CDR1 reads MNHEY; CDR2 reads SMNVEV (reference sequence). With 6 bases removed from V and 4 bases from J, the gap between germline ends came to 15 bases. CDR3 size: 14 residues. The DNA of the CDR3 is TGTGCCAGCAGGAAACAGGGTTTTCGCACTGAAGCTTTCTTT. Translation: CASRKQGFRTEAFF.

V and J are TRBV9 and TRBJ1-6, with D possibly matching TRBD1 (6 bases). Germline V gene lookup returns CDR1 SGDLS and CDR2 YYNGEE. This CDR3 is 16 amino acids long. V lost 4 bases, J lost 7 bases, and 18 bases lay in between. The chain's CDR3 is CASSSDGGAWNSPLHF. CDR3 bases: TGTGCCAGCAGCTCAGATGGGGGGGCGTGGAATTCACCCCTCCACTTT.

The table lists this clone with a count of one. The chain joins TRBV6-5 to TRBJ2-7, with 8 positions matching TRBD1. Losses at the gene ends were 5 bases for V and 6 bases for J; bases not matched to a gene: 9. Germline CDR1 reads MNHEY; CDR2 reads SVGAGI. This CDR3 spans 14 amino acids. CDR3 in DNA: TGTGCCAGCAGTCTTGGACAGGGCATGGGCGAGCAGTACTTC. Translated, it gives CASSLGQGMGEQYF.

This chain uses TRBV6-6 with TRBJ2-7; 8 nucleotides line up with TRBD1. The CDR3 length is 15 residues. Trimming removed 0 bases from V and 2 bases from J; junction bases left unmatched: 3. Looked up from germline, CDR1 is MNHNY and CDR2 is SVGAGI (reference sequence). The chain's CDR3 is CASSYSQGDTYEQYF. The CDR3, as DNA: TGTGCCAGCAGTTACTCACAGGGGGACACCTACGAGCAGTACTTC.

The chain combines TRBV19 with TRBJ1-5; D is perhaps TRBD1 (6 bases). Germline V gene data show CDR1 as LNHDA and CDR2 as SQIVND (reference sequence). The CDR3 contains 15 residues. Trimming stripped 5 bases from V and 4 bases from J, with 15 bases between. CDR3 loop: CASSVGGRANQPQHF. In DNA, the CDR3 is TGTGCCAGTAGTGTGGGGGGGCGTGCAAATCAGCCCCAGCATTTT.

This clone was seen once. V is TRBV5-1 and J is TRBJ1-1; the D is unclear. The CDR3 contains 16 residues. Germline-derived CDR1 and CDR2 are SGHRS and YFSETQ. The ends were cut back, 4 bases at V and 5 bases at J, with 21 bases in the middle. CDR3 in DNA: TGCGCCAGCAGCAGTCTAGCCAGTCGGGGAAGAACTGAAGCTTTCTTT. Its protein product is CASSSLASRGRTEAFF.

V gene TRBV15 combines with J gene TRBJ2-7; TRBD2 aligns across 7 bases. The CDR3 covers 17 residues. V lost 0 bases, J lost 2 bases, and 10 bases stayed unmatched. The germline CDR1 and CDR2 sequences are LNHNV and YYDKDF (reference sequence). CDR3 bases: TGTGCCACCAGCAGAGATCTCTCGGGCAGCGGGACCTACGAGCAGTACTTC. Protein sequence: CATSRDLSGSGTYEQYF.

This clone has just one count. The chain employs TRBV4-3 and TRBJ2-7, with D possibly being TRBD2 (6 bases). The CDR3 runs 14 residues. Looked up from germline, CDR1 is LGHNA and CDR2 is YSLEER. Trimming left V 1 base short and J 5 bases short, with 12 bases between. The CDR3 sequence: CASSQAPGGDEQYF. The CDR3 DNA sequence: TGCGCCAGCAGCCAAGCCCCCGGGGGTGACGAGCAGTACTTC.

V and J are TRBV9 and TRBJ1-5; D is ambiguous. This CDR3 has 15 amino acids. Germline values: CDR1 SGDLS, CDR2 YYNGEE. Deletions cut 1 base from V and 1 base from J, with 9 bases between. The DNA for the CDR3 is TGTGCCAGCAGCGTATCCCAGGAAAGCAATCAGCCCCAGCATTTT. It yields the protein CASSVSQESNQPQHF.

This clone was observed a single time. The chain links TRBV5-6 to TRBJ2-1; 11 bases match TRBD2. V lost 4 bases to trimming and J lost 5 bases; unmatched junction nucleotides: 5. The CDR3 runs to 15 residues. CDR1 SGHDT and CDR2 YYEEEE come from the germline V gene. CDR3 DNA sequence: TGTGCCAGCAGCCTCAGACTAGCGGGGAACAATGAGCAGTTCTTC. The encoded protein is CASSLRLAGNNEQFF.

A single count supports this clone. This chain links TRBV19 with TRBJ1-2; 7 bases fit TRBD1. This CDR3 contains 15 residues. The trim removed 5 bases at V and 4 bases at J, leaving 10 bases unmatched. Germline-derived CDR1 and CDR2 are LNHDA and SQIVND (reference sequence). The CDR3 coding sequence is TGTGCCAGTAGTCCAGGGCAGGACAGGAGCTATGGCTACACCTTC. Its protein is CASSPGQDRSYGYTF. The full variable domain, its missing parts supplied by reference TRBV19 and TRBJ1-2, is DGGITQSPKYLFRKEGQNVTLSCEQNLNHDAMYWYRQDPGQGLRLIYYSQIVNDFQKGDIAEGYSVSREKKESFPLTVTSAQKNPTAFYLCASSPGQDRSYGYTFGSGTRLTVV.

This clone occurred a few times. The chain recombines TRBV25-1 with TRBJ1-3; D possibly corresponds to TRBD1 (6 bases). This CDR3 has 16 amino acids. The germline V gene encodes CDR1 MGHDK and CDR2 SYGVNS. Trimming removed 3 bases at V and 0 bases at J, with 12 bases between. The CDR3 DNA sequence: TGTGCCAGCAGTGACCCGACAGGCTACTCTGGAAACACCATATATTTT. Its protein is CASSDPTGYSGNTIYF.

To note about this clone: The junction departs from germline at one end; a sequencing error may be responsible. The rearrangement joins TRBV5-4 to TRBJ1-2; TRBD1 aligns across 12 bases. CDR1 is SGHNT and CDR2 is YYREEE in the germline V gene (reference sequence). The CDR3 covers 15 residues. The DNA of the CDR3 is TGCGCCAGCAGCCAAGGCGGGACAGGGGGCAATGGCTACACCTTC. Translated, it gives CASSQGGTGGNGYTF.